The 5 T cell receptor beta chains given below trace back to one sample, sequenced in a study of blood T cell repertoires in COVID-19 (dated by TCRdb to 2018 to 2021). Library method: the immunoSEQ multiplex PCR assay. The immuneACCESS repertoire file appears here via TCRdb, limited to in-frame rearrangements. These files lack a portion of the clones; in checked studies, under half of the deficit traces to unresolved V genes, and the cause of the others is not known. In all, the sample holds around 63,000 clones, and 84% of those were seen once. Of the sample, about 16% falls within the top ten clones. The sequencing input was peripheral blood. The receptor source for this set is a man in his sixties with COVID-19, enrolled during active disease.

The CDR3 bases are TGTGCCAGCAGCTTAGCGTTGGGACAGGGGTACGAGCAGTACTTC. Translated, it gives CASSLALGQGYEQYF. The rearrangement links TRBV7-9 to TRBJ2-7, with 10 nucleotides matching TRBD1. Germline CDR1 and CDR2: SEHNR and FQNEAQ (reference sequence). V was clipped by 0 bases and J by 4 bases; unmatched bases: 3. The CDR3 has 15 residues. Based on the CDR3 plus reference TRBV7-9 and TRBJ2-7, the full variable domain is DTGVSQNPRHKITKRGQNVTFRCDPISEHNRLYWYRQTLGQGPEFLTYFQNEAQLEKSRLLSDRFSAERPKGSFSTLEIQRTEQGDSAMYLCASSLALGQGYEQYFGPGTRLTVT.

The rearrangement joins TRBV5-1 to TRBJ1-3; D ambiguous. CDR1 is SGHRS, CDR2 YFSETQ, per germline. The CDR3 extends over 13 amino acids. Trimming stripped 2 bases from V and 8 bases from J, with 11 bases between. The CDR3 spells CASSFGEFDTIYF. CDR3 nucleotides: TGCGCCAGCAGCTTCGGGGAATTCGACACCATATATTTT.

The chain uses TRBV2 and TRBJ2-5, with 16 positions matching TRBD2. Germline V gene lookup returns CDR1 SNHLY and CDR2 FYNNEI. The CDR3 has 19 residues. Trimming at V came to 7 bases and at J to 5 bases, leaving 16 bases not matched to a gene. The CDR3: CASTPGLAGGVGSGETQYF. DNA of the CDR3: TGTGCCAGCACCCCGGGACTAGCGGGAGGGGTCGGAAGCGGCGAGACCCAGTACTTC.

The DNA of the CDR3 is TGCAGCACGGCGGGCAATGAGCAGTTCTTC. Its translation: CSTAGNEQFF. The gene calls are TRBV29-1 and TRBJ2-1; maybe TRBD2 (5 bases). Per germline, CDR1 SQVTM and CDR2 ANQGSEA. CDR3 length: 10 residues. The V end lost 8 bases, the J end lost 6 bases, and 8 bases lay between the germline ends.

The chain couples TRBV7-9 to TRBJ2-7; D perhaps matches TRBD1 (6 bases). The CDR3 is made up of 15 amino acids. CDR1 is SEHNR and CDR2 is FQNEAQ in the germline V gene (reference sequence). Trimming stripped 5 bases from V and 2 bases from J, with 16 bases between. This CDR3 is CASSPGERQPYEQYF. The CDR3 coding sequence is TGTGCCAGCAGCCCAGGGGAGAGACAGCCCTACGAGCAGTACTTC.